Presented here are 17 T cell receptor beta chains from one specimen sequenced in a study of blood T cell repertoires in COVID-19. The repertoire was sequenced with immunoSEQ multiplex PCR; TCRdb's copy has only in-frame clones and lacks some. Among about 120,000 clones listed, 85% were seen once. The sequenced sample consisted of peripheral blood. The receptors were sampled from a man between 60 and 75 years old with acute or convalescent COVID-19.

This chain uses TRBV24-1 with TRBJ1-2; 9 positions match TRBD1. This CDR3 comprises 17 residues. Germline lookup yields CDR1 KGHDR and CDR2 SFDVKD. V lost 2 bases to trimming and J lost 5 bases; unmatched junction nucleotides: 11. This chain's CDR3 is CATSDSTQGAAGYGYTF. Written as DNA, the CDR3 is TGTGCCACCAGTGATTCTACACAGGGGGCTGCGGGGTATGGCTACACCTTC.

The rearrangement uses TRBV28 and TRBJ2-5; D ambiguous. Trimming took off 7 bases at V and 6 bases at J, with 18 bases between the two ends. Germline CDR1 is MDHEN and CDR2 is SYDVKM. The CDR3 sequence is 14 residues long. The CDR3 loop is CASTPSEGFQTQYF. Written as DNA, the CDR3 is TGTGCCAGCACCCCCAGCGAAGGTTTTCAGACCCAGTACTTC.

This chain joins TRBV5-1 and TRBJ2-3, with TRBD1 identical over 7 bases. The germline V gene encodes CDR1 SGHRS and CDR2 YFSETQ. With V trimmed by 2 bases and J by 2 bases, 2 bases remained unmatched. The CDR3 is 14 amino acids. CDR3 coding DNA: TGCGCCAGCAGCTTACAGGGGCTCACAGATACGCAGTATTTT. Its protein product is CASSLQGLTDTQYF.

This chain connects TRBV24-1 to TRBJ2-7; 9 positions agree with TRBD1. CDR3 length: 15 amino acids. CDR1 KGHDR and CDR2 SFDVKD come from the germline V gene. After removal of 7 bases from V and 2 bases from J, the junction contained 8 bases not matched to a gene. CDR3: CATSETGTGTYEQYF. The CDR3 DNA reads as TGTGCCACCAGCGAAACCGGGACAGGGACCTACGAGCAGTACTTC.

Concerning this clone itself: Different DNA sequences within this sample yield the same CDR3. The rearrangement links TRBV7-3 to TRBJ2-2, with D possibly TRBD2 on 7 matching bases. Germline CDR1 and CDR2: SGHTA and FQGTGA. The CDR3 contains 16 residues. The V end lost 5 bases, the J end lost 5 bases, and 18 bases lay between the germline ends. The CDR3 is CASSPRGGRGTGELFF. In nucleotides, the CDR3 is TGTGCCAGCAGCCCCAGAGGGGGGAGGGGTACCGGGGAGCTGTTTTTT.

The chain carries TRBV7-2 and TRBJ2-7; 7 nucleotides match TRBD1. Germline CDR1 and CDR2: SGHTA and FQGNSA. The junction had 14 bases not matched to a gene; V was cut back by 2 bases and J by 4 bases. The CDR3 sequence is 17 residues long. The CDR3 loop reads CASSLNRPGTVIYEQYF. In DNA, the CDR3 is TGTGCCAGCAGCTTAAATAGGCCGGGGACAGTTATTTACGAGCAGTACTTC.

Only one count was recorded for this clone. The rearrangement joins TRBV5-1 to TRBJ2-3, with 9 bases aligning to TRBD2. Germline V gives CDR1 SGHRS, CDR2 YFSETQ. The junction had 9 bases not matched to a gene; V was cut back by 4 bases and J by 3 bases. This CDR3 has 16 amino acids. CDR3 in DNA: TGCGCCAGCAGCGGAGGAGCGGGAGGTATGACAGATACGCAGTATTTT. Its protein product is CASSGGAGGMTDTQYF.

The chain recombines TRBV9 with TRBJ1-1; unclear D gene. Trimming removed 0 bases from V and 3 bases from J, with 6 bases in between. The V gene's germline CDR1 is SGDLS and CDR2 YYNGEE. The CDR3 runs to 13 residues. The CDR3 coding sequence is TGTGCCAGCAGCGTAGCTCAGGACACTGAAGCTTTCTTT. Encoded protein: CASSVAQDTEAFF.

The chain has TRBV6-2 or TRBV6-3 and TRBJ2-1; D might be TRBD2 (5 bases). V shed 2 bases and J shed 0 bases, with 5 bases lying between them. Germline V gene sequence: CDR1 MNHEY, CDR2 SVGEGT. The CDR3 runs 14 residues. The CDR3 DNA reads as TGTGCCAGCAGTTACGGGAGCTCCTACAATGAGCAGTTCTTC. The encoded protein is CASSYGSSYNEQFF.

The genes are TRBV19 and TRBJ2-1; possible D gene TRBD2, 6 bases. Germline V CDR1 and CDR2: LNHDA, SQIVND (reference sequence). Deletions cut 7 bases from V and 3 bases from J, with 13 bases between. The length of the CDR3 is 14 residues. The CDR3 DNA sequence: TGTGCCAGTACCCGGGGTAGCGGCTACAATGAGCAGTTCTTC. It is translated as CASTRGSGYNEQFF.

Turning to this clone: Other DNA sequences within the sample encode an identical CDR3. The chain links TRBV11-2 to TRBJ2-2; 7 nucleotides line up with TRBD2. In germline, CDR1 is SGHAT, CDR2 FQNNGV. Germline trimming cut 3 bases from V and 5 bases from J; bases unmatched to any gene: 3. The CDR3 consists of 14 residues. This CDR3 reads CASSLGGPTGELFF. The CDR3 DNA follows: TGTGCCAGCAGCTTGGGAGGGCCGACCGGGGAGCTGTTTTTT.

CDR3 sequence: CASSLGARGPGYTF. The CDR3 region has the DNA TGTGCCAGCAGCTTAGGGGCCAGGGGTCCTGGCTACACCTTC. V and J are TRBV7-9 and TRBJ1-2; possible D gene TRBD1, 6 bases. The CDR3 is 14 amino acids. Looked up from germline, CDR1 is SEHNR and CDR2 is FQNEAQ (reference sequence). The germline V and J ends were trimmed by 1 base and 7 bases, with 13 bases remaining between them.

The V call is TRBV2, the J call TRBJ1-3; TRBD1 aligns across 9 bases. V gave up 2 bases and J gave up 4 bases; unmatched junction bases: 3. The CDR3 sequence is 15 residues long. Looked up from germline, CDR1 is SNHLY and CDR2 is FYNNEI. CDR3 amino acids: CASSENRGQGNTIYF. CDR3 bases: TGTGCCAGCAGTGAAAACAGGGGGCAAGGAAACACCATATATTTT.

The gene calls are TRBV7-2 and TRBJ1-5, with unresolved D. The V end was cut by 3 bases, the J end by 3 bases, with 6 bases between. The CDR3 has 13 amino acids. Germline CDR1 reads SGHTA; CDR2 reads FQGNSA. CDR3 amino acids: CASSFRFNQPQHF. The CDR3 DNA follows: TGTGCCAGCAGCTTTCGGTTCAATCAGCCCCAGCATTTT.

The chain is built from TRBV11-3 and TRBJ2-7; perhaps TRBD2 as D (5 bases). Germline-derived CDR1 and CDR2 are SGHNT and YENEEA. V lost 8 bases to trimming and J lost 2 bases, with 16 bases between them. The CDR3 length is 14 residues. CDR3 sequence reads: CASSDYLKPYEQYF. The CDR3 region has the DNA TGTGCCAGCTCCGACTACCTAAAGCCCTACGAGCAGTACTTC.

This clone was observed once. DNA for the CDR3: TGTGCCAGCGGACTCATCACAGATACGCAGTATTTT. This codes for CASGLITDTQYF. The rearrangement joins TRBV7-2 to TRBJ2-3; D possibly corresponds to TRBD2 (5 bases). The length of the CDR3 is 12 residues. The V end lost 8 bases, the J end lost 2 bases, and 8 bases lay between the germline ends. Germline V gives CDR1 SGHTA, CDR2 FQGNSA.

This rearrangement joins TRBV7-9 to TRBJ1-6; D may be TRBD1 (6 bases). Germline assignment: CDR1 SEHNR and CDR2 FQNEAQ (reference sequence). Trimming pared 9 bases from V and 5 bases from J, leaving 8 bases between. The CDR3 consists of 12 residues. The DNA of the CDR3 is TGTGCCAGTCGACAGGATAATTCACCCCTCCACTTT. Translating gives CASRQDNSPLHF.